This TCR beta chain was profiled in a study of blood T cell repertoires in COVID-19. Whole-study context: Sources were T cells, B-cell-depleted T cells, or PBMCs; the material itself was cDNA or gDNA.

The CDR3 sequence is 13 residues long. Trimming at V came to 5 bases and at J to 2 bases, leaving 2 bases not matched to a gene. CDR1 and CDR2 (germline): MNHEY, SVGAGI. Profiled with immunoSEQ multiplex PCR; TCRdb holds only in-frame clones, not every one. The sample shows more than 65,000 clones, more than 75% of them seen only once. For this clone: This same CDR3 is encoded by further DNA sequences in the sample.

Sequencing was carried out using peripheral blood. The V call is TRBV6-5, the J call TRBJ1-2; the match to TRBD1 covers 7 bases. The sequence was obtained from a human donor in a cohort sampled during active COVID-19. This CDR3 reads CASSRQGNYGYTF. Here the CDR3 DNA reads TGTGCCAGCAGTCGACAGGGAAACTATGGCTACACCTTC.